The rows below give T cell receptor beta chains drawn from one sample of a study of shared clonotypes between healthy human individuals. Clones were read by immunoSEQ multiplex PCR, and TCRdb kept only the in-frame ones, dropping some. Of about 2.3 million clones in the sample, roughly 93% were seen once. The sample consisted of naive CD4+ T cells from PBMCs. The receptors come from a man aged 18-30 years in good health. Some clones in this sample may be carry-over from other donors' samples. Both conserved end residues are part of each CDR3. A D gene is named only where the DNA matches it firmly. A clone size is listed for some rows: how often the clone was seen (once, few, many), or a class if it is expanded.

CDR3aa | CDR3nt | d_gene | v_gene | abundance | j_gene
CAWSPHGTGELFF | TGTGCCTGGAGTCCTCATGGGACCGGGGAGCTGTTTTTT | - | TRBV30 | - | TRBJ2-2
CASSLVGRSTDTQYF | TGTGCCAGCAGCTTGGTTGGGCGGAGCACAGATACGCAGTATTTT | - | TRBV5-6 | - | TRBJ2-3
CASSLTGGNQPQHF | TGTGCCAGCTCACTCACCGGGGGGAATCAGCCCCAGCATTTT | - | TRBV18 | - | TRBJ1-5
CASSFLRGNTEAFF | TGTGCCAGCAGTTTCCTCCGGGGTAACACTGAAGCTTTCTTT | - | TRBV27 | - | TRBJ1-1
CASSPGQGAIRHEQFF | TGTGCCAGTAGTCCTGGACAGGGGGCGATCAGACATGAGCAGTTCTTC | TRBD1 | TRBV19 | - | TRBJ2-1
CAISESEVMGYTF | TGTGCCATCAGTGAGTCGGAGGTAATGGGCTACACCTTC | - | TRBV10-3 | - | TRBJ1-2
CASSYSSTGYQPQHF | TGTGCCAGCAGTTACTCGTCGACAGGGTATCAGCCCCAGCATTTT | TRBD1 | TRBV6-5 | - | TRBJ1-5
CASSLLERNTGELFF | TGCGCCAGCAGCTTGTTGGAGCGGAACACCGGGGAGCTGTTTTTT | - | TRBV5-1 | - | TRBJ2-2
CASSYIGRSSYNEQFF | TGTGCCAGCAGTTACATCGGGAGGAGCTCCTACAATGAGCAGTTCTTC | TRBD2 | TRBV6-5 | - | TRBJ2-1
CASSLRLHSQSNEKLFF | TGTGCCAGCAGCTTGAGGTTACACAGTCAATCTAATGAAAAACTGTTTTTT | - | TRBV5-8 | - | TRBJ1-4
CASSPIRTTGELFF | TGTGCCAGCTCACCAATCCGGACCACCGGGGAGCTGTTTTTT | - | TRBV18 | - | TRBJ2-2
CASRQQGNLEQFF | TGTGCCAGCAGACAACAGGGGAACCTTGAGCAGTTCTTC | TRBD1 | TRBV5-4 | - | TRBJ2-1
CASSWGQSFREKLFF | TGTGCCAGCAGCTGGGGACAGAGTTTTCGTGAAAAACTGTTTTTT | TRBD1 | TRBV7-9 | - | TRBJ1-4
CASTTPGQNSYNEQFF | TGTGCCAGTACAACCCCGGGCCAGAACTCCTACAATGAGCAGTTCTTC | - | TRBV19 | - | TRBJ2-1
CASSFGGAGEKLFF | TGCGCCAGCAGCTTTGGGGGTGCGGGTGAAAAACTGTTTTTT | - | TRBV5-1 | - | TRBJ1-4
CASSTRTSGSTDTQYF | TGTGCCAGCAGTACTAGGACTAGCGGGAGCACAGATACGCAGTATTTT | TRBD2 | TRBV27 | - | TRBJ2-3
CASSFPGLAGDTQYF | TGTGCCAGCAGCTTCCCGGGACTAGCGGGTGATACGCAGTATTTT | TRBD2 | TRBV5-4 | - | TRBJ2-3
CASSLEARTGAEAFF | TGCGCCAGCAGCTTGGAGGCCCGCACGGGCGCTGAAGCTTTCTTT | - | TRBV5-1 | - | TRBJ1-1
CASSQRQGANTGELFF | TGCGCCAGCAGCCAGCGACAGGGGGCAAACACCGGGGAGCTGTTTTTT | TRBD1 | TRBV4-1 | - | TRBJ2-2
CASISRRGMNTEAFF | TGTGCCAGCATCTCCCGCAGAGGGATGAACACTGAAGCTTTCTTT | - | TRBV28 | - | TRBJ1-1
CASSRTSGSSYEQYF | TGTGCCAGCAGCCGAACTAGCGGGAGCTCCTACGAGCAGTACTTC | TRBD2 | TRBV28 | - | TRBJ2-7
CASSPMGQGGSDTQYF | TGCGCCAGCAGCCCCATGGGACAGGGGGGATCAGATACGCAGTATTTT | TRBD1 | TRBV5-1 | - | TRBJ2-3
CASSLWGLAGGGTDTQYF | TGTGCCAGCAGTTTATGGGGACTAGCGGGAGGCGGCACAGATACGCAGTATTTT | TRBD2 | TRBV28 | - | TRBJ2-3
CASSTGDREGTEAFF | TGCGCCAGCAGCACCGGCGACAGGGAGGGGACTGAAGCTTTCTTT | TRBD1 | TRBV5-1 | - | TRBJ1-1
CASSDPGRGDEKLFF | TGTGCCAGCAGCGACCCGGGCAGGGGGGATGAAAAACTGTTTTTT | TRBD1 | TRBV25-1 | - | TRBJ1-4
CAISVSQIRGYTF | TGTGCCATCAGTGTAAGTCAGATTCGTGGCTACACCTTC | - | TRBV10-3 | - | TRBJ1-2
CASTLRGDGSGELFF | TGCGCCAGCACCCTGAGAGGGGATGGGTCCGGGGAGCTGTTTTTT | - | TRBV5-1 | - | TRBJ2-2
CASSSFSGDTQYF | TGTGCCAGCAGCTCTTTCTCGGGGGATACGCAGTATTTT | - | TRBV7-6 | - | TRBJ2-3
CASSARTQETQYF | TGTGCCAGCAGCGCCAGGACTCAAGAGACCCAGTACTTC | - | TRBV5-4 | - | TRBJ2-5
CASSPQGVDTQYF | TGTGCCAGCAGCCCCCAGGGGGTAGATACGCAGTATTTT | TRBD1 | TRBV7-9 | - | TRBJ2-3
CASSQDRHTGELFF | TGTGCCAGCAGCCAAGACAGGCATACCGGGGAGCTGTTTTTT | - | TRBV5-4 | - | TRBJ2-2
CASSLQGDTEAFF | TGTGCCAGCAGCTTACAGGGGGACACTGAAGCTTTCTTT | TRBD1 | TRBV7-9 | few | TRBJ1-1